These 4 T cell receptor beta chains share one sample of origin, sequenced in a study of immune evolution from preneoplasia to lung adenocarcinoma (dated by TCRdb to the early 2020s). Library generation was performed with the immunoSEQ multiplex PCR assay. TCRdb took this table from immuneACCESS and kept in-frame rearrangements with V and J called. Such tables lack part of the clones; where checked against another copy, unresolved V genes explain under half of the gap, and the rest is unexplained. Across this sample there are fewer than 8,500 clones, with 70% to 85% seen only once. Clones ranked in the top ten supply 5% to 7% of the sample. Specimen: FFPE minimally invasive lung adenocarcinoma tissue. The cell subset or site label corresponds to: micro-invasive lung adenocarcinoma (MIA). These receptors all come from a person over 45 with lung adenocarcinoma.

This clone is classed as large. The chain joins TRBV7-9 to TRBJ2-1; possible D gene TRBD2, 6 bases. V gave up 1 base and J gave up 7 bases, with 8 bases separating them. This CDR3 is 13 amino acids long. CDR1 is SEHNR and CDR2 is FQNEAQ in the germline V gene (reference sequence). The CDR3 spells CASSLDGGNEQFF. Here the CDR3 DNA reads TGTGCCAGCAGCTTAGATGGGGGGAATGAGCAGTTCTTC.

This chain links TRBV5-6 with TRBJ2-2; D is possibly TRBD2 (6 bases). Deletions cut 4 bases from V and 4 bases from J, with 11 bases between. The germline gives CDR1 SGHDT, CDR2 YYEEEE. The CDR3 is 14 amino acids. The CDR3 bases are TGTGCCAGCAGCGGTAGCGGCGGCACCGGGGAGCTGTTTTTT. Translated, it gives CASSGSGGTGELFF.

V usage is TRBV30 and J usage is TRBJ2-3; 7 nucleotides match TRBD2. From germline, CDR1 is GTSNPN and CDR2 SVGIG (reference sequence). Germline trimming cut 4 bases from V and 2 bases from J; bases unmatched to any gene: 3. The CDR3 contains 13 residues. CDR3 sequence: CAWTSGVTDTQYF. The CDR3 region has the DNA TGTGCCTGGACTAGCGGCGTCACAGATACGCAGTATTTT. The variable domain in full, with the rest retrieved from reference TRBV30 and TRBJ2-3, is SQTIHQWPATLVQPVGSPLSLECTVEGTSNPNLYWYRQAAGRGLQLLFYSVGIGQISSEVPQNLSASRPQDRQFILSSKKLLLSDSGFYLCAWTSGVTDTQYFGPGTRLTVL.

The chain links TRBV7-2 to TRBJ2-5, with 7 bases that match TRBD2. The length of the CDR3 is 16 residues. Per germline, CDR1 SGHTA and CDR2 FQGNSA. V lost 2 bases to trimming and J lost 2 bases; unmatched junction nucleotides: 8. The CDR3 reads CASSLTGGAPQETQYF. The CDR3 nucleotides are TGTGCCAGCAGCTTAACGGGAGGTGCCCCACAAGAGACCCAGTACTTC.